The 17 T cell receptor beta chains reported below all come from one sample, sequenced in a study of post-analysis software for immune sequencing data. Libraries were made from TCR beta cDNA, and they carried unique molecular identifiers. Each CDR3 protein is one row after TCRdb ran MiXCR on the PCR reads. The sample lists about 680,000 distinct CDR3 sequences; 59% were seen once. What these receptors recognize is not known. Study-wide points: About 5 TRBV segments (TRBV5-6, TRBV5-1 and TRBV20-1 among them) occurred more frequently in patients than in controls.

Specimen: blood. The receptors here all came from a girl aged 2-10 years with multiple sclerosis.

This clonotype was counted between two and nine times. The chain joins TRBV24-1 to TRBJ1-5, with D possibly TRBD1 on 5 matching bases. The CDR3 length is 17 residues. Germline V gene data show CDR1 as KGHDR and CDR2 as SFDVKD. V shed 3 bases and J shed 6 bases, with 20 bases lying between them. This CDR3 is CATSDKFGTATGQPQHF. DNA for the CDR3: TGTGCCACCAGTGATAAGTTCGGGACCGCGACGGGTCAGCCCCAGCATTTT.

As for this clonotype: A junction end diverges from the germline sequence, so it may reflect a read error. V is TRBV5-1 and J is TRBJ2-7, with D uncertain. CDR1 and CDR2 from the germline V gene are SGHRS and YFSETQ. This CDR3 region has 14 residues. The CDR3 protein is CASSFGGTTYEQYF. DNA for the CDR3: TGTGCCAGCAGTTTTGGCGGAACAACCTACGAGCAGTACTTC. Full variable domain (remainder filled in from reference TRBV5-1 and TRBJ2-7): KAGVTQTPRYLIKTRGQQVTLSCSPISGHRSVSWYQQTPGQGLQFLFEYFSETQRNKGNFPGRFSGRQFSNSRSEMNVSTLELGDSALYLCASSFGGTTYEQYFGPGTRLTVT.

The chain employs TRBV7-2 and TRBJ2-3, with TRBD2 matching over 9 bases. J gave up 4 bases and V 5 bases, and 16 bases lay outside the gene matches. The germline CDR1 and CDR2 sequences are SGHTA and FQGNSA. The length of the CDR3 is 18 residues. The CDR3 sequence is CASSHPPAGGIRADTQYF. In DNA, the CDR3 is TGTGCCAGCAGCCATCCGCCGGCGGGGGGGATTCGAGCAGATACGCAGTATTTT.

The CDR3 coding sequence is TGTGCCAGCAGAAGGGAGACCCAGTACTTC. Translated: CASRRETQYF. The chain links TRBV2 to TRBJ2-5; no clear D gene. The CDR3 is 10 amino acids. The germline gives CDR1 SNHLY, CDR2 FYNNEI. V shed 6 bases and J shed 5 bases, with 4 bases lying between them.

V usage is TRBV6-5 and J usage is TRBJ2-5, with 7 positions matching TRBD1. TRBJ2-7 matches the DNA end more closely, so the J call is doubtful. This CDR3 region has 13 residues. Germline V gene data show CDR1 as MNHEY and CDR2 as SVGAGI. The CDR3: CASRGQDPYEQYF. CDR3 DNA sequence: TGTGCCAGCCGAGGACAGGATCCGTACGAGCAGTACTTC.

This sequence joins TRBV7-2 and TRBJ2-7; TRBD1 might be the D (5 bases). This CDR3 has 14 residues. Germline V gene lookup returns CDR1 SGHTA and CDR2 FQGNSA. Trimming removed 2 bases at V and 3 bases at J, with 11 bases between. CDR3 amino acids: CASSLSQGNYEQYF. The DNA of the CDR3 is TGTGCCAGCAGCTTATCGCAGGGTAACTACGAGCAGTACTTC.

The chain employs TRBV29-1 and TRBJ1-4; 9 bases match TRBD1. This CDR3 contains 13 residues. V was pared by 3 bases and J by 6 bases, with 2 bases of the junction left unmatched. Germline CDR1 and CDR2: SQVTM and ANQGSEA. The CDR3 DNA follows: TGCAGCGTTGACTGGACAGGGGATGAAAAACTGTTTTTT. Protein sequence: CSVDWTGDEKLFF.

V and J are TRBV20-1 and TRBJ2-1; 11 nucleotides line up with TRBD2. The CDR3 is made up of 15 amino acids. V was clipped by 6 bases and J by 5 bases; unmatched bases: 9. Germline values: CDR1 DFQATT, CDR2 SNEGSKA (reference sequence). The CDR3 here is CSAPPLAGEDNEQFF. The CDR3 DNA sequence: TGCAGTGCCCCCCCACTAGCGGGAGAGGACAATGAGCAGTTCTTC.

In its sample, this clonotype was seen a few times. The genes are TRBV29-1 and TRBJ1-1, with D possibly matching TRBD1 (5 bases). V lost 5 bases, J lost 1 base, and 26 bases lay in between. The CDR3 consists of 18 residues. CDR1 and CDR2 (germline): SQVTM, ANQGSEA. CDR3 protein: CSVKPSGRLLGQNTEAFF. The CDR3 region has the DNA TGCAGCGTTAAGCCTTCGGGACGCCTTCTAGGTCAGAACACTGAAGCTTTCTTT. Full variable domain (missing parts from reference TRBV29-1 and TRBJ1-1): SAVISQKPSRDICQRGTSLTIQCQVDSQVTMMFWYRQQPGQSLTLIATANQGSEATYESGFVIDKFPISRPNLTFSTLTVSNMSPEDSSIYLCSVKPSGRLLGQNTEAFFGQGTRLTVV.

This clonotype was seen a few times. This CDR3 is CASSYSIERGADSSYNEQFF. CDR3 nucleotides: TGTGCCAGCAGTTACTCGATAGAGCGGGGGGCGGACAGCTCCTACAATGAGCAGTTCTTC. The rearrangement joins TRBV6-5 to TRBJ2-1, with 9 nucleotides matching TRBD2. This CDR3 has 20 residues. The V and J ends lost 0 bases and 0 bases, in that order; junction bases with no gene match: 12. Germline assignment: CDR1 MNHEY and CDR2 SVGAGI.

A word on this clonotype: The germline gene is not matched at one end of the junction; a read error may be the cause. The chain uses TRBV29-1 and TRBJ2-3; tentative D call: TRBD1 (6 bases). The CDR3 consists of 17 residues. Germline CDR1 SQVTM, CDR2 ANQGSEA. The CDR3 reads CSVEGAAQSWVTDTQYF. CDR3 nucleotide sequence: TGCAGCGTTGAGGGGGCAGCCCAGAGTTGGGTCACAGATACGCAGTATTTC.

This clonotype was found a few times. The rearrangement uses TRBV6-5 and TRBJ2-2; D might be TRBD1 (5 bases). Germline assignment: CDR1 MNHEY and CDR2 SVGAGI. Trimming shortened V by 5 bases and J by 7 bases, and 11 bases separated the two germline ends. There are 13 residues in the CDR3. The CDR3 spells CASSQGVVGELFF. The CDR3 coding sequence is TGTGCCAGCAGTCAAGGGGTAGTCGGGGAGCTGTTTTTT.

This chain links TRBV4-3 with TRBJ2-3, with D unresolved. The CDR3 contains 15 residues. The V gene's germline CDR1 is LGHNA and CDR2 YSLEER. Trimming shortened V by 5 bases and J by 2 bases, and 14 bases separated the two germline ends. CDR3 in amino acids: CASSEWVSTTDTQYF. In nucleotides, the CDR3 is TGCGCCAGCAGCGAGTGGGTTTCTACCACAGATACGCAGTATTTT.

A few counts support this clonotype. The V call is TRBV6-4, the J call TRBJ2-1; D not certain. With 5 bases removed from V and 8 bases from J, the gap between germline ends came to 13 bases. Germline V gene sequence: CDR1 MRHNA, CDR2 SNTAGT. This CDR3 contains 13 residues. The CDR3 reads CASSNQRLDEQFF. The CDR3 nucleotides are TGTGCCAGCAGTAACCAAAGGCTTGATGAGCAGTTCTTC.

V usage is TRBV29-1 and J usage is TRBJ2-5; TRBD1 is a possible D gene (5 bases). This CDR3 comprises 15 residues. Per the germline V gene, CDR1 is SQVTM and CDR2 is ANQGSEA. V was clipped by 8 bases and J by 5 bases, with 24 bases between them. The CDR3 sequence is CSLTYSLGPAETQYF. The CDR3, as DNA: TGCAGCCTGACCTACTCACTGGGGCCAGCGGAGACCCAGTACTTC. The entire variable domain, with the rest obtained from reference TRBV29-1 and TRBJ2-5, is as follows: SAVISQKPSRDICQRGTSLTIQCQVDSQVTMMFWYRQQPGQSLTLIATANQGSEATYESGFVIDKFPISRPNLTFSTLTVSNMSPEDSSIYLCSLTYSLGPAETQYFGPGTRLLVL.

This chain uses TRBV4-2 with TRBJ2-3; perhaps TRBD2 as D (6 bases). The V gene lost 1 base and the J gene lost 6 bases, with 20 bases spanning the gap. The germline CDR1 and CDR2 sequences are LGHNA and YNFKEQ. This CDR3 region has 17 residues. The CDR3 DNA follows: TGTGCCAGCAGCCAAGGCGTTAGGCGACTAGAGCAGGATACGCAGTATTTT. Translated, it gives CASSQGVRRLEQDTQYF.

The V and J genes are TRBV11-2 and TRBJ2-1; TRBD1 aligns across 8 bases. CDR3 length: 19 residues. Germline CDR1 SGHAT, CDR2 FQNNGV. V was clipped by 0 bases and J by 3 bases; unmatched bases: 13. This chain's CDR3 is CASSLDRGRGRDIYNEQFF. In nucleotides, the CDR3 is TGTGCCAGCAGCTTAGATAGGGGCAGGGGGCGCGATATCTACAATGAGCAGTTCTTC.